Given below is one TCR beta chain in context. This clonotype was detected ten times or more. Its antigen is currently not known. No quality values exist for individual bases; no much larger clone is one base distant. This sample was taken from a study of blood T cells in healthy people across ages (dated by TCRdb to the mid-2010s). Study-wide context: In model experiments, template switching captured about one uniquely barcoded TCR beta cDNA molecule for every two T cells. Using deep sequencing normalized with unique cDNA molecular identifiers, the study measured how TCR beta repertoire diversity changes with age. The donors were split into four age groups: young (average about 16 years), middle-aged (more than 35), aged (62) and long-lived (more than 80). To avoid experimental bias, donors of different ages were spread randomly across the sequencing lanes. Two additional independent replicas of 1 million unique cDNA reads from the same blood draw were analyzed for two donors (one aged 18 to 29 and one aged 80 or older). Broader findings and caveats from the paper: Estimates of total diversity from one million sequenced T cells were regarded as lower bounds and underestimates. Because donor CMV infection status was unknown, age-related changes in expanded clonotypes were potentially confounded. Compared with the aged group, the long-lived group had more naive CD4+ T cells, fewer expanded clones and increased TCR diversity, suggesting age selection. Observed TCR beta diversity correlated strongly with the percentage of naive T cells measured by flow cytometry. Conclusive comparison of naive and antigen-experienced compartments was prevented by the profiling of bulk unsorted PBMCs. Observed TCR beta diversity per million T cells fell roughly linearly with age, and a significant reduction was already apparent by age roughly 40.

To prepare the library, 5' RACE was applied. The sample was run on an Illumina HiSeq 2500. A second about 7 to 12 cycle PCR used a sample-barcoded 5' primer and a J-beta primer mix. A unique molecular identifier was introduced onto each TCR beta cDNA molecule by a template-switch 5' adaptor carrying 12 random nucleotides. At least 3 million CDR3-containing paired-end reads were obtained from each sample. All of the RNA was converted into first-strand cDNA using the Mint cDNA synthesis kit, with a TRBC-specific oligonucleotide serving as the primer. Following uracil-DNA glycosylase treatment, a first 18-cycle PCR with universal primers M1SS and BC2_uni_R was performed on all cDNA. Concerning the study's data processing: Each sample was normalized by randomly selecting 1 million high-quality reads, each carrying a distinct molecular identifier. Instead of being binned into consensus sequences, reads that shared molecular identifiers were thrown out. MiTCR, run with a Q25 quality threshold and the strictest error-elimination algorithm, handled CDR3 identification, clonotype clustering and error correction. A nonparametric unseen species model with Euler transformation was used to estimate a lower bound on total TCR beta diversity. TCRdb reprocessed the public reads (quality trimming at Q25 with fastp, clone calling with MiXCR) and kept in-frame beta chains. Each CDR3 protein appears once, grouped with its most common genes and DNA. The V and J calls here are based on TCRdb, not the publication. For this sample the table gives 600,000 to 800,000 distinct CDR3 sequences, of which around 20% were detected only once. The top ten clones comprise 3% to 4% of the sample.

Donors were around 37 systemically healthy Caucasian individuals from Russia aged roughly 6 to 90 years. Each donor gave ten milliliters of peripheral blood, collected into EDTA-treated Vacutainer tubes. Ficoll-Paque density-gradient centrifugation was used to isolate PBMCs, with at least 6.5 million per sample. Trizol reagent was used to extract total RNA from PBMCs, with at least 5 micrograms per sample. Naive CD45RAhigh/CD27high T cell percentages were measured by flow cytometry on a PBMC aliquot from every donor. As encoded in the germline V gene (reference sequence), CDR1 is DFQATT while CDR2 is SNEGSKA. Trimming accounts for 2 bases at V and 6 bases at J, while the number of junction bases matched to no gene is 11. The cysteine opens and the phenylalanine closes a CDR3 of 16 amino acids. CDR3 DNA is the only sequence kept; it has 48 bases, read in frame from the first base.

The TCR sequence derives from a man between 65 and 79 years old in good health. This sequence uses TRBV20-1 and TRBJ2-1, and 9 bases in between align with TRBD2. The source material was blood. Here the CDR3 is given as CSARKIGREGLNEQFF. The sequenced DNA: TGCAGTGCTAGAAAAATCGGGCGGGAGGGCCTCAATGAGCAGTTCTTC.